Listed below are T cell receptor beta chains from one sample, sequenced in a study of shared clonotypes between healthy human individuals. Repertoires were generated with immunoSEQ multiplex PCR, while TCRdb's copy carries only in-frame clones and drops some. This sample has 2 million to 2.5 million clones, with approximately 94% found just once. The material sequenced was naive CD4+ T cells sorted from blood. The receptors derive from a young man in good health. Each CDR3 is given with its conserved first and last residue. The D gene is left open where the match is weak. Size values are once, few and many counts, or a class for expanded clones, and some rows have none.

D	J	size	V	CDR3	DNA
-	TRBJ2-1	once	TRBV4-3	CASSQEAAREGSYNEQFF	TGCGCCAGCAGCCAAGAGGCCGCCCGAGAGGGCTCCTACAATGAGCAGTTCTTC
-	TRBJ2-1	-	TRBV30	CAWSVPDSYNEQFF	TGTGCCTGGAGTGTACCGGACAGCTACAATGAGCAGTTCTTC
TRBD1	TRBJ2-7	-	TRBV2	CASYTGQAYYEQYF	TGTGCCAGTTACACGGGACAGGCCTACTACGAGCAGTACTTC
-	TRBJ1-5	once	TRBV6-1	CASSEAPPQHF	TGTGCCAGCAGTGAAGCCCCGCCCCAGCATTTT
-	TRBJ1-4	-	TRBV7-2	CASSLETPATNEKLFF	TGTGCCAGCAGCTTAGAAACCCCGGCAACTAATGAAAAACTGTTTTTT
-	TRBJ1-2	-	TRBV4-1	CASRPLDSFNYGYTF	TGCGCCAGCAGGCCTCTGGACAGTTTTAACTATGGCTACACCTTC
TRBD2	TRBJ2-2	few	TRBV28	CASRRGGTGELFF	TGTGCCAGCAGGCGGGGGGGTACCGGGGAGCTGTTTTTT
TRBD1	TRBJ1-3	-	TRBV7-2	CASSLARDRAANTIYF	TGTGCCAGCAGCCTAGCCCGGGACAGGGCTGCAAACACCATATATTTT
TRBD1	TRBJ2-7	-	TRBV29-1	CSVRGQGANEQYF	TGCAGCGTTAGGGGACAGGGAGCCAACGAGCAGTACTTC
-	TRBJ1-1	-	TRBV21-1	CASSRGGENEAFF	TGTGCCAGCAGCAGAGGAGGGGAGAATGAAGCTTTCTTT
TRBD1	TRBJ1-1	-	TRBV18	CASFATGSYTEAFF	TGTGCCAGCTTCGCGACAGGGAGCTACACTGAAGCTTTCTTT
TRBD2	TRBJ2-1	-	TRBV13	CASSRRAGVNEQFF	TGTGCCAGCAGCCGACGAGCGGGAGTCAATGAGCAGTTCTTC
-	TRBJ1-5	-	TRBV18	CASSPFRGNQPQHF	TGTGCCAGCTCACCTTTCAGGGGTAATCAGCCCCAGCATTTT
-	TRBJ1-1	-	TRBV2	CASSQGRASTEAFF	TGTGCCAGCAGCCAAGGCAGGGCCTCCACTGAAGCTTTCTTT
-	TRBJ2-5	once	TRBV5-1	CASSLGGYRETQYF	TGCGCCAGCAGCTTGGGAGGGTATAGGGAGACCCAGTACTTC
-	TRBJ2-5	once	TRBV25-1	CASSGTEEETQYF	TGTGCCAGCAGTGGGACAGAGGAGGAGACCCAGTACTTC
-	TRBJ1-1	-	TRBV6-5	CASSTGYGNTEAFF	TGTGCCAGCAGCACAGGGTACGGGAACACTGAAGCTTTCTTT
TRBD1	TRBJ2-7	once	TRBV30	CAWSAHSGTGYEQYF	TGTGCCTGGAGTGCCCACTCCGGGACAGGCTACGAGCAGTACTTC
-	TRBJ2-2	-	TRBV5-1	CAGGSTTGELFF	TGCGCGGGGGGTTCGACCACCGGGGAGCTGTTTTTT
TRBD2	TRBJ2-3	-	TRBV18	CASSPGLAGGGTDTQYF	TGTGCCAGCTCACCAGGACTAGCGGGGGGAGGCACAGATACGCAGTATTTT
TRBD2	TRBJ2-1	-	TRBV4-1	CASSLQRGGGLSEQFF	TGCGCCAGCTCCCTGCAGCGGGGCGGCGGGTTGAGTGAGCAGTTCTTC
-	TRBJ2-5	-	TRBV6-5	CASSRGQETQYF	TGTGCCAGCAGTCGAGGGCAAGAGACCCAGTACTTC
TRBD1	TRBJ2-1	-	TRBV6-5	CASKISQGVGSEQFF	TGTGCCAGCAAAATAAGCCAGGGGGTTGGGAGCGAGCAGTTCTTC
TRBD1	TRBJ1-5	-	TRBV6-1	CASSEAGQGNQPQHF	TGTGCCAGCAGTGAAGCAGGACAGGGCAATCAGCCCCAGCATTTT
TRBD2	TRBJ2-7	-	TRBV6-5	CASSSIAGSSYEQYF	TGTGCCAGCAGCTCCATAGCGGGGAGCTCCTACGAGCAGTACTTC
-	TRBJ2-5	-	TRBV11-2	CASSLGAGRLETQYF	TGTGCCAGCAGCTTAGGGGCGGGGAGGCTTGAGACCCAGTACTTC
TRBD1	TRBJ1-5	few	TRBV6-6	CASKGQGPFNQPQHF	TGTGCCAGCAAAGGACAGGGGCCCTTCAATCAGCCCCAGCATTTT
-	TRBJ2-2	-	TRBV5-6	CASSPESAGELFF	TGTGCCAGCAGCCCCGAATCAGCCGGGGAGCTGTTTTTT
-	TRBJ1-1	once	TRBV2	CASQYGGLNTEAFF	TGTGCCAGCCAGTACGGGGGGTTGAACACTGAAGCTTTCTTT
TRBD2	TRBJ2-4	-	TRBV2	CASSEALTSGGRVHF	TGTGCCAGCAGTGAAGCGCTGACTAGCGGGGGGCGTGTCCACTTC
-	TRBJ1-4	once	TRBV10-1	CATGREGSTNEKLFF	TGCGCCACCGGTCGCGAGGGGTCAACTAATGAAAAACTGTTTTTT
-	TRBJ1-6	-	TRBV27	CASSFQLSRSLHF	TGTGCCAGCAGCTTCCAGCTCTCTCGATCCCTCCACTTT
TRBD2	TRBJ2-3	-	TRBV30	CAWSGGGTDTQYF	TGTGCCTGGAGCGGGGGGGGCACAGATACGCAGTATTTT
TRBD1	TRBJ1-5	-	TRBV4-1	CASSQETGAGSNQPQHF	TGCGCCAGCAGCCAAGAGACAGGGGCGGGTAGCAATCAGCCCCAGCATTTT
-	TRBJ1-2	-	TRBV15	CATSVGRVHGYTF	TGTGCCACCAGCGTCGGAAGGGTGCATGGCTACACCTTC
TRBD2	TRBJ2-1	-	TRBV5-1	CASKRAGTIYNEQFF	TGCGCCAGCAAACGCGCCGGGACTATATACAATGAGCAGTTCTTC
-	TRBJ1-5	-	TRBV19	CASADSNQPQHF	TGTGCCAGTGCAGATAGCAATCAGCCCCAGCATTTT
-	TRBJ2-5	once	TRBV28	CASSYPLSPASPETQYF	TGTGCCAGCAGCTACCCGCTTTCTCCAGCGTCCCCAGAGACCCAGTACTTC
-	TRBJ2-3	-	TRBV5-4	CASSVTPTPTDTQYF	TGTGCCAGCAGCGTAACTCCGACACCCACAGATACGCAGTATTTT
-	TRBJ1-6	-	TRBV9	CASSSPWGGSGSPLHF	TGTGCCAGCAGCTCCCCCTGGGGGGGTAGCGGCTCACCCCTCCACTTT
TRBD2	TRBJ2-5	once	TRBV5-1	CASSTSGSETQYF	TGCGCCAGCTCGACTAGCGGGAGTGAGACCCAGTACTTC
-	TRBJ1-2	-	TRBV5-1	CASSSQTDYGYTF	TGCGCCAGCAGCTCGCAGACCGACTATGGCTACACCTTC
-	TRBJ2-7	-	TRBV19	CASSRDIGREEQYF	TGTGCCAGTAGCCGGGACATAGGTAGAGAGGAGCAGTACTTC
-	TRBJ1-1	-	TRBV25-1	CATSRGHTEAFF	TGTGCCACCTCCCGGGGGCACACTGAAGCTTTCTTT
-	TRBJ1-3	-	TRBV29-1	CSVVAPPSGNTIYF	TGCAGCGTTGTTGCGCCGCCCTCTGGAAACACCATATATTTT
-	TRBJ1-2	-	TRBV6-1	CASSGAGLAYGYTF	TGTGCCAGCAGTGGTGCAGGGCTAGCTTATGGCTACACCTTC
-	TRBJ2-5	-	TRBV6-5	CASSYLTRWETQYF	TGTGCCAGCAGTTACCTAACCCGCTGGGAGACCCAGTACTTC
-	TRBJ2-3	-	TRBV6-1	CASSEMNPSTDTQYF	TGTGCCAGCAGTGAGATGAATCCCTCCACAGATACGCAGTATTTT
-	TRBJ2-7	-	TRBV25-1	CAARLGYEQYF	TGTGCTGCGAGACTCGGCTACGAGCAGTACTTC
TRBD1	TRBJ2-3	-	TRBV27	CASSLWGDRVGTDTQYF	TGTGCCAGCAGTTTATGGGGGGACAGGGTGGGCACAGATACGCAGTATTTT
-	TRBJ1-5	-	TRBV10-1	CASSATGVNQPQHF	TGCGCCAGCAGTGCCACCGGGGTTAATCAGCCCCAGCATTTT